This T cell receptor beta chain was sequenced for a study of shared clonotypes between healthy human individuals. Study as a whole: CD4 naive and CD4 memory each took three plates per donor, while CD8 naive took two and CD8 memory one.

The repertoire was sequenced with immunoSEQ multiplex PCR; TCRdb's copy has only in-frame clones and lacks some. The table includes about 1,800,000 clones, about 94% detected once. Naive CD8 cells lacked CD45RO and underwent positive selection for CCR7, leaving out terminally differentiated effector memory CD45RA+ cells. This CDR3 region has 15 residues. The germline CDR1 and CDR2 sequences are MGHRA and YSYEKL. Trimming cost V 1 base and J 2 bases, with 9 bases left between them. This receptor was obtained from a man between 18 and 29 years old in good health. This chain links TRBV4-1 with TRBJ1-5; D uncertain. The sequenced sample was naive CD8+ T cells sorted from blood. CDR3 sequence (DNA): TGCGCCAGCAGCCAAGTTGGGTCGGGCAATCAGCCCCAGCATTTT. It translates to CASSQVGSGNQPQHF.